A selection of T cell receptor beta chains follows, all from one sample in a study of T cells after yellow fever vaccination. MiXCR, applied by TCRdb to the 5' RACE reads, yields one record per CDR3 protein. The sample has 310,000 or so distinct CDR3 sequences, approximately 7% seen once. Sequencing used PBMCs, obtained about 49 days after the first yellow fever vaccination. The receptors come from a man aged 18 to 30 who received the YFV17D yellow fever vaccine. The CDR3 runs from the conserved cysteine through the conserved F or W. Each record gives: V gene, J gene, clone size, D gene, CDR3 DNA, CDR3 protein. D genes are given only for firm matches. Rows give clone size only sometimes, using once, few, many, or a class for an expanded clone.

TRBV6-1	TRBJ1-1	few	TRBD1	TGTGCCACCACAGGTCTTGCAGGGGGCACTGAAGCTTTCTTT	CATTGLAGGTEAFF
TRBV24-1	TRBJ1-5	many	-	TGTGCCACCAGTGAGGGCGGACCCCAGCATTTT	CATSEGGPQHF
TRBV20-1	TRBJ2-2	many	-	TGCAGTGCTCGGGACCGCTACACCGGGGAGCTGTTTTTT	CSARDRYTGELFF
TRBV7-3	TRBJ2-3	-	TRBD1	TGTGCCAGCAGCACCGGACAGGGGCGATCCCTAGGAGATACGCAGTATTTT	CASSTGQGRSLGDTQYF
TRBV7-2	TRBJ1-2	-	-	TGTGCCAGCAGCTGGACAGTTTATGGCTACACCTTC	CASSWTVYGYTF
TRBV9	TRBJ2-2	-	TRBD2	TGTGCCAGCAGCGTAGGGGGGGGACCGAACACCGGGGAGCTGTTTTTT	CASSVGGGPNTGELFF
TRBV12-3/TRBV12-4	TRBJ2-1	many	TRBD2	TGTGCCAGCAGTTGGGGACTAGCGGATAGCTCCTACAATGAGCAGTTCTTC	CASSWGLADSSYNEQFF
TRBV18	TRBJ1-4	few	-	TGTGCCAGCTCACCACGCCGGGCCGATAATGAAAAACTGTTTTTT	CASSPRRADNEKLFF
TRBV5-1	TRBJ2-6	many	-	TGCGCCAGCAGCTTGGCCAGGGCTGGGGCCAACGTCCTGACTTTC	CASSLARAGANVLTF
TRBV7-9	TRBJ2-3	-	-	TGTGCCAGCAGCCGACGACTAGAGGATACGCAGTATTTT	CASSRRLEDTQYF
TRBV6-1	TRBJ1-4	-	-	TGTGCCAGCAGTATGCGTAGGGGGACTAATGAAAAACTGTTTTTT	CASSMRRGTNEKLFF
TRBV7-3	TRBJ1-1	many	-	TGTGCCAGCAGCTTACAGGGCAGCATGAACACTGAAGCTTTCTTT	CASSLQGSMNTEAFF
TRBV28	TRBJ2-1	few	TRBD2	TGTGCCAGCAGTTCGGGACTAGGGGACCGTGAGTTCTTC	CASSSGLGDREFF
TRBV4-2	TRBJ1-5	-	-	TGTGCCAGCAGCCAAGATCGGAGTAGCAGTCAGCCCCAGCATTTT	CASSQDRSSSQPQHF
TRBV28	TRBJ2-5	many	TRBD1	TGTGCCAGCAGTTTCGCAGGGGGTTTGGAGACCCAGTACTTC	CASSFAGGLETQYF
TRBV5-4	TRBJ2-1	few	TRBD2	TGTGCCAGCAGCTTGGAACTAGCGGGGAACAATGAGCAGTTCTTC	CASSLELAGNNEQFF
TRBV30	TRBJ2-1	many	-	TGTGCCCGAGACCGGGATTCCAATGAGCAGTTCTTC	CARDRDSNEQFF
TRBV6-5	TRBJ2-3	-	-	TGTGCCAGCAGTTACTCAGGACAGAGCACAGATACGCAGTATTTT	CASSYSGQSTDTQYF
TRBV25-1	TRBJ2-5	many	TRBD2	TGTGCCAGCAGTGGAGTGGGGGAGCGGGGGGTGCGAGAGACCCAGTACTTC	CASSGVGERGVRETQYF
TRBV5-1	TRBJ2-3	few	-	TGCGCCAGCAGCTTGGCCGGGGTATTCGTGGATACGCAGTATTTT	CASSLAGVFVDTQYF
TRBV19	TRBJ2-1	few	-	TGTGCCAGTAGTCCCCGCGCCGGAAGCAGTAGGCAGTTCTTC	CASSPRAGSSRQFF
TRBV10-1	TRBJ2-5	-	-	TGCGCCAGCAGTCCGGGAGACCAAGAGACCCAGTACTTC	CASSPGDQETQYF
TRBV12-3/TRBV12-4	TRBJ1-5	few	-	TGTGCCAGCAGTTCCCCGGGATATAGCAATCAGCCCCAGCATTTT	CASSSPGYSNQPQHF
TRBV20-1	TRBJ1-2	-	-	TGCAGTGCTAGTTGGACAGCGGGGGTTTGGTATGGCTACACCTTC	CSASWTAGVWYGYTF
TRBV7-9	TRBJ1-1	few	-	TGTGCCAGCAGTTCACCCGGGAACCGGGCTGAAGCTTTCTTT	CASSSPGNRAEAFF
TRBV28	TRBJ2-1	-	-	TGTGCCAGCAGTTCACCGGGGTCCCCGTCCTACATTGAGCAGTTCTTC	CASSSPGSPSYIEQFF
TRBV6-2/TRBV6-3	TRBJ2-1	few	-	TGTGCCAGCAGGCCTACCGGGACAAGCTACAATGAGCAGTTCTTC	CASRPTGTSYNEQFF
TRBV4-3	TRBJ1-1	-	-	TGCGCCAGCAGCCATCACCAGGGAGAAGCTTTCTTT	CASSHHQGEAFF
TRBV6-2/TRBV6-3	TRBJ1-1	-	TRBD1	TGTGCCAGCAGAGCAACAGGGGGCGCAGTCACTGAAGCTTTCTTT	CASRATGGAVTEAFF
TRBV7-2	TRBJ2-1	few	TRBD1	TGTGCCAGCAGCTCAAGGACAGGGGAGATAGAGCAGTTCTTC	CASSSRTGEIEQFF
TRBV3-1	TRBJ2-1	few	-	TGTGCCAGCAGCCAAGTCCACCGGGGACCATACAATGAGCAGTTCTTC	CASSQVHRGPYNEQFF
TRBV7-9	TRBJ1-6	-	-	TGTGCCAGCACTGGCAGCGAGAATCGGAATTCACCCCTCCACTTT	CASTGSENRNSPLHF
TRBV5-1	TRBJ1-1	-	-	TGCGCCAGCAGCTTCCAGGGGTCTGAAGCTTTCTTT	CASSFQGSEAFF
TRBV7-6	TRBJ2-7	-	-	TGTGCCAGCAGCTTAGGGCCCCCGGGGTCGGGCTCCTACGAGCAGTACTTC	CASSLGPPGSGSYEQYF
TRBV27	TRBJ1-4	few	TRBD1	TGTGCCAGCAGGCAGGGGGGAGATAGAAAACTGTTTTTT	CASRQGGDRKLFF